The 27 T cell receptor beta chains reported below all come from one sample, sequenced in a study of blood T cell repertoires in COVID-19. Using immunoSEQ multiplex PCR, the repertoire was profiled, and TCRdb retains in-frame clones only, with some absent. Of hundreds of thousands of clones in the sample, more than 75% are singletons; the top ten hold 0.75% to 1%. The source material was peripheral blood. Source of these receptors: a woman aged 40-49 years who had recovered from COVID-19.

This chain links TRBV7-9 with TRBJ1-1, with 8 bases identical to TRBD1. The germline gives CDR1 SEHNR, CDR2 FQNEAQ (reference sequence). V lost 3 bases, J lost 0 bases, and 6 bases stayed unmatched. The CDR3 contains 16 residues. The CDR3 sequence: CASSFRDRTMNTEAFF. In DNA, the CDR3 is TGTGCCAGCAGCTTCCGGGACAGGACTATGAACACTGAAGCTTTCTTT.

V and J are TRBV10-3 and TRBJ1-1; 10 nucleotides agree with TRBD1. The CDR3 has 14 residues. V lost 6 bases, J lost 4 bases, and 5 bases stayed unmatched. CDR1 and CDR2 (germline): ENHRY, SYGVKD. The chain's CDR3 is CAIRGGQGSTEAFF. The CDR3 nucleotides read TGTGCCATCAGGGGGGGACAGGGGAGCACTGAAGCTTTCTTT.

This chain joins TRBV7-8 and TRBJ1-1, with D perhaps TRBD1 (5 bases). The V end was cut by 5 bases, the J end by 6 bases, with 16 bases between. This CDR3 contains 14 residues. The germline V gene has CDR1 SGHVS and CDR2 FQNEAQ. The CDR3 loop is CASSPGTHRAEAFF. For the CDR3, the DNA is TGTGCCAGCAGCCCGGGGACTCACCGCGCTGAAGCTTTCTTT.

The genes are TRBV6-1 and TRBJ2-1; D possibly corresponds to TRBD2 (5 bases). CDR1 is MNHNS and CDR2 is SASEGT in the germline V gene. The V end lost 1 base, the J end lost 0 bases, and 13 bases lay between the germline ends. The CDR3 extends over 17 amino acids. CDR3: CASSEGRLAASYNEQFF. Written as DNA, the CDR3 is TGTGCCAGCAGTGAAGGGAGGCTGGCGGCCTCCTACAATGAGCAGTTCTTC.

The chain recombines TRBV9 with TRBJ2-2, with D possibly being TRBD1 (6 bases). This CDR3 contains 15 residues. Germline loops: CDR1 SGDLS, CDR2 YYNGEE. Trimming stripped 4 bases from V and 2 bases from J, with 12 bases between. The CDR3 DNA sequence: TGTGCCAGCAGCACCCGGGACACTAACACCGGGGAGCTGTTTTTT. This translates into CASSTRDTNTGELFF.

This clone was recorded a few times. J is TRBJ2-7 and V is TRBV7-2, with D maybe TRBD2 (5 bases). CDR1 is SGHTA, CDR2 FQGNSA, per germline. With 3 bases removed from V and 4 bases from J, the gap between germline ends came to 10 bases. There are 13 residues in the CDR3. In DNA form, the CDR3 reads TGTGCCAGCAGCTTCTCGAGCGGTTACGAGCAGTACGTC. This translates into CASSFSSGYEQYV.

V is TRBV6-1 and J is TRBJ2-1, with TRBD2 identical over 12 bases. The CDR3 runs 16 residues. Per the germline V gene, CDR1 is MNHNS and CDR2 is SASEGT. V was clipped by 4 bases and J by 8 bases; unmatched bases: 9. The CDR3 region has the DNA TGTGCCAGCAGTGGACTAGCGGGAGTCGGGTACGATGAGCAGTTCTTC. Its translation: CASSGLAGVGYDEQFF.

The V and J genes are TRBV7-8 and TRBJ1-5; no firm D call. This CDR3 has 15 residues. The V end lost 5 bases, the J end lost 0 bases, and 11 bases lay between the germline ends. CDR1 SGHVS and CDR2 FQNEAQ come from the germline V gene. As DNA, the CDR3 is TGTGCCAGCAGCATCGGGAGGGTTAGCAATCAGCCCCAGCATTTT. Translated, it gives CASSIGRVSNQPQHF.

The chain recombines TRBV6-6 with TRBJ2-1, with D possibly being TRBD2 (6 bases). This CDR3 contains 14 residues. With 6 bases removed from V and 3 bases from J, the gap between germline ends came to 12 bases. Germline CDR1 is MNHNY and CDR2 is SVGAGI (reference sequence). The CDR3 DNA reads as TGTGCCAGCAGATATTGGCGGGGCTACAATGAGCAGTTCTTC. It encodes CASRYWRGYNEQFF.

The chain links TRBV4-1 to TRBJ2-3; no clear D. This CDR3 has 15 residues. CDR1 MGHRA and CDR2 YSYEKL come from the germline V gene. Trimming shortened V by 0 bases and J by 2 bases, and 9 bases separated the two germline ends. CDR3 protein: CASSQDPQYTDTQYF. The DNA for the CDR3 is TGCGCCAGCAGCCAAGACCCACAGTACACAGATACGCAGTATTTT.

This sequence joins TRBV30 and TRBJ1-2; 10 nucleotides match TRBD1. Germline CDR1 reads GTSNPN; CDR2 reads SVGIG (reference sequence). The CDR3 runs to 15 residues. With V trimmed by 2 bases and J by 4 bases, 7 bases remained unmatched. CDR3 protein: CAWSKPGQGRYGYTF. In nucleotides, the CDR3 is TGTGCCTGGAGTAAACCGGGACAGGGGCGCTATGGCTACACCTTC.

The chain is built from TRBV5-6 and TRBJ2-3, with 9 bases aligning to TRBD1. This CDR3 region has 16 residues. CDR1 and CDR2 (germline): SGHDT, YYEEEE. V trimming: 3 bases; J trimming: 0 bases; junction bases outside the gene matches: 5. The DNA of the CDR3 is TGTGCCAGCAGCTCGGGACAGGGTCGGAGCACAGATACGCAGTATTTT. This codes for CASSSGQGRSTDTQYF. Full variable domain (remainder filled in from reference TRBV5-6 and TRBJ2-3): DAGVTQSPTHLIKTRGQQVTLRCSPKSGHDTVSWYQQALGQGPQFIFQYYEEEERQRGNFPDRFSGHQFPNYSSELNVNALLLGDSALYLCASSSGQGRSTDTQYFGPGTRLTVL.

This chain connects TRBV23-1 to TRBJ1-5, with 10 bases aligning to TRBD1. TRBV23-1 is noted as an ORF with a role that remains uncertain. V lost 0 bases to trimming and J lost 5 bases; unmatched junction nucleotides: 4. The CDR3 runs 16 residues. This CDR3 is CASSQSGGQGDQPQHF. CDR3 nucleotide sequence: TGCGCCAGCAGTCAATCGGGAGGACAGGGGGATCAGCCCCAGCATTTT.

Only one count was recorded for this clone. The chain uses TRBV11-2 and TRBJ2-7; maybe TRBD1 (6 bases). The germline V and J ends were trimmed by 6 bases and 2 bases, with 11 bases remaining between them. Germline V CDR1 and CDR2: SGHAT, FQNNGV. The CDR3 runs 13 residues. CDR3 in amino acids: CASRGDTAYEQYF. Here the CDR3 DNA reads TGTGCCAGCAGGGGGGACACCGCCTACGAGCAGTACTTC.

This clone has just one count. The chain carries TRBV7-3 and TRBJ2-5; TRBD2 matches at 16 bases. The V gene's germline CDR1 is SGHTA and CDR2 FQGTGA. V shed 5 bases, J shed 9 bases, and the junction held 6 bases outside the gene matches. CDR3 size: 15 residues. The DNA for the CDR3 is TGTGCCAGCAGCCCCCGTGGGACTAGCGGGGGGGCCCAGTACTTC. Amino acids: CASSPRGTSGGAQYF. The full variable domain, in which reference TRBV7-3 and TRBJ2-5 provide the parts outside the CDR3, is GAGVSQTPSNKVTEKGKYVELRCDPISGHTALYWYRQSLGQGPEFLIYFQGTGAADDSGLPNDRFFAVRPEGSVSTLKIQRTERGDSAVYLCASSPRGTSGGAQYFGPGTRLLVL.

This chain uses TRBV7-2 with TRBJ2-6, with a weak D call TRBD2 (6 bases). The CDR3 sequence is 15 residues long. The germline CDR1 and CDR2 sequences are SGHTA and FQGNSA. With 3 bases removed from V and 2 bases from J, the gap between germline ends came to 8 bases. The CDR3 loop reads CASSLGGTGANVLTF. Written as DNA, the CDR3 is TGTGCCAGCAGCTTGGGGGGTACTGGGGCCAACGTCCTGACTTTC.

This chain connects TRBV19 to TRBJ2-7, with D unresolved. Germline V gene data show CDR1 as LNHDA and CDR2 as SQIVND (reference sequence). The V gene lost 1 base and the J gene lost 1 base, with 5 bases spanning the gap. CDR3 length: 13 amino acids. CDR3 DNA sequence: TGTGCCAGTAGTATAGCTCGTTCCTACGAGCAGTACTTC. Its translation is CASSIARSYEQYF.

This chain joins TRBV7-9 and TRBJ1-1, with D perhaps TRBD1 (6 bases). Germline lookup yields CDR1 SEHNR and CDR2 FQNEAQ (reference sequence). The V end lost 0 bases, the J end lost 4 bases, and 12 bases lay between the germline ends. This CDR3 has 15 amino acids. CDR3 loop: CASSLAQGVSTEAFF. DNA for the CDR3: TGTGCCAGCAGCTTAGCACAGGGTGTGAGCACTGAAGCTTTCTTT.

The rearrangement joins TRBV5-4 to TRBJ1-1, with a weak D call TRBD1 (6 bases). The germline CDR1 and CDR2 sequences are SGHNT and YYREEE (reference sequence). The CDR3 is made up of 12 amino acids. Between the trimmed V and J ends, which lost 4 bases and 6 bases, there was a span of 10 bases. The CDR3 protein is CASSTRTAEAFF. For the CDR3, the DNA is TGTGCCAGCAGCACTAGGACAGCTGAAGCTTTCTTT.

CDR3 sequence (DNA): TGTGCCAGCAGCCTACTAGCGGGACATCCCCTCGAGCAGTACTTC. Encoded protein: CASSLLAGHPLEQYF. J is TRBJ2-7 and V is TRBV27; 10 positions match TRBD2. The germline CDR1 and CDR2 sequences are MNHEY and SMNVEV (reference sequence). V lost 6 bases to trimming and J lost 6 bases; unmatched junction nucleotides: 11. The CDR3 runs to 15 residues.

The chain uses TRBV7-2 and TRBJ2-2; D gene uncertain. Germline-derived CDR1 and CDR2 are SGHTA and FQGNSA. The CDR3 length is 14 residues. V lost 2 bases and J 4 bases, leaving 8 bases between the germline ends. CDR3 loop: CASSLLAPTGELFF. The DNA for the CDR3 is TGTGCCAGCAGCTTACTGGCACCCACCGGGGAGCTGTTTTTT.

The chain recombines TRBV12-5 with TRBJ1-3, with D perhaps matching TRBD1 (6 bases). The CDR3 extends over 18 amino acids. The V end lost 1 base, the J end lost 8 bases, and 24 bases lay between the germline ends. Germline V gene data show CDR1 as LGHNT and CDR2 as FRNRAP. CDR3 loop: CASGLATMHRDNEDTIYF. For the CDR3, the DNA is TGTGCTAGTGGTTTGGCAACGATGCACCGGGACAATGAGGACACCATATATTTT.

The chain carries TRBV7-2 and TRBJ2-1; 15 nucleotides match TRBD2. The CDR3 sequence is 15 residues long. CDR1 is SGHTA, CDR2 FQGNSA, per germline. Trimming cost V 5 bases and J 9 bases; bases outside gene matches: 5. CDR3 DNA sequence: TGTGCCAGCAGCCCACGGACTAGCGGGAGGGCTGAGCAGTTCTTC. It specifies CASSPRTSGRAEQFF.

This chain links TRBV5-1 with TRBJ2-5, with 8 bases aligning to TRBD1. Per the germline V gene, CDR1 is SGHRS and CDR2 is YFSETQ. The V and J ends lost 4 bases and 3 bases, in that order; junction bases with no gene match: 14. The CDR3 covers 17 residues. The CDR3 region has the DNA TGCGCCAGCAGCCCCACGATCACCCGGACAGGGAAAGAGACCCAGTACTTC. It yields the protein CASSPTITRTGKETQYF.

Remarks on this clone: Other DNA variants within this sample encode the same CDR3. The rearrangement joins TRBV7-2 to TRBJ2-7, with 7 positions matching TRBD2. Trimming removed 5 bases from V and 2 bases from J; junction bases left unmatched: 6. The CDR3 covers 14 residues. The germline CDR1 and CDR2 sequences are SGHTA and FQGNSA. The CDR3 nucleotides read TGTGCCAGCAGCCCCCGGGGAGGGCCCTACGAGCAGTACTTC. Its translation is CASSPRGGPYEQYF.

V gene TRBV18 combines with J gene TRBJ1-2, with 7 bases identical to TRBD1. The ends lost 3 bases at V and 6 bases at J; junction bases unmatched: 1. CDR1 KGHSH and CDR2 LQKENI come from the germline V gene. This CDR3 contains 12 residues. The CDR3 reads CASSPRGDGYTF. DNA of the CDR3: TGTGCCAGCTCACCCAGGGGGGATGGCTACACCTTC. Full variable domain (missing parts from reference TRBV18 and TRBJ1-2): NAGVMQNPRHLVRRRGQEARLRCSPMKGHSHVYWYRQLPEEGLKFMVYLQKENIIDESGMPKERFSAEFPKEGPSILRIQQVVRGDSAAYFCASSPRGDGYTFGSGTRLTVV.

V is TRBV30 and J is TRBJ2-7; D ambiguous. Germline values: CDR1 GTSNPN, CDR2 SVGIG (reference sequence). V was cut by 1 base and J by 3 bases, with 16 bases left in between. CDR3 length: 15 amino acids. CDR3 bases: TGTGCCTGGAGTGCCCCGAGGCAGAGCGACTACGAGCAGTACTTC. This gives the protein CAWSAPRQSDYEQYF.